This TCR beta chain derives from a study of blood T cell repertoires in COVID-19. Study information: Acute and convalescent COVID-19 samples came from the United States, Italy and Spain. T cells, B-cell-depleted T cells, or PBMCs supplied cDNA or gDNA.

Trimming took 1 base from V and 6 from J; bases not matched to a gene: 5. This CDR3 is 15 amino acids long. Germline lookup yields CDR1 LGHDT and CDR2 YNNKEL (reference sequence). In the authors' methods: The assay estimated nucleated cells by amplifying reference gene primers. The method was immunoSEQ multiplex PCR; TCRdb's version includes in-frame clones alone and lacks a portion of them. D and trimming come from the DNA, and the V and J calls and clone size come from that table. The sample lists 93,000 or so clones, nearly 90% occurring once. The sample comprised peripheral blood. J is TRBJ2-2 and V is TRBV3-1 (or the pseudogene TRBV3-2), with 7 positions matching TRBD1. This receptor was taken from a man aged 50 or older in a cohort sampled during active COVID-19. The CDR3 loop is CASSQAGTVPGELFF. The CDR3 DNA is TGTGCCAGCAGCCAAGCCGGGACAGTCCCCGGGGAGCTGTTTTTT.